Listed below are T cell receptor beta chains from one sample, sequenced in a study of blood T cell repertoires in COVID-19. Some clones are missing from TCRdb's copy, which holds only in-frame ones; the method was immunoSEQ multiplex PCR. The sample consists of 90,000 to 120,000 clones, about 93% of them appearing once. The sequencing sample was made of peripheral blood. Receptor source: a woman in her twenties or thirties with acute or convalescent COVID-19. Both conserved end residues are part of each CDR3. D genes are given only for firm matches. Expanded clones get a size class; other rows say once, few or many, or leave the size out.

j_call	clone_size	d_call	v_call	cdr3_aa	cdr3_nt
TRBJ1-3	NA	NA	TRBV5-4	CASSLQDPGNTIYF	TGTGCCAGCAGCTTACAAGATCCTGGAAACACCATATATTTT
TRBJ1-5	NA	NA	TRBV28	CASRAVVGQPQHF	TGTGCCAGCAGGGCTGTGGTTGGTCAGCCCCAGCATTTT
TRBJ1-2	NA	TRBD1	TRBV6-2/TRBV6-3	CASSYTGDGGYTF	TGTGCCAGCAGTTACACAGGGGACGGTGGCTACACCTTC
TRBJ2-7	once	TRBD2	TRBV6-5	CASSYSGGRSGEQYF	TGTGCCAGCAGTTACTCTGGCGGGAGAAGTGGCGAGCAGTACTTC
TRBJ2-7	NA	TRBD1	TRBV4-1	CASSQEDRVYSYEQYF	TGCGCCAGCAGCCAAGAGGACAGGGTCTACTCCTACGAGCAGTACTTC
TRBJ2-2	NA	NA	TRBV12-2	CASRSHPNLETGGTGELFF	TGTGCAAGTCGCTCGCACCCAAACCTAGAGACAGGGGGCACCGGGGAGCTGTTTTTT
TRBJ2-3	NA	TRBD2	TRBV2	CASSSSGRLTDTQYF	TGTGCCAGCAGTAGTAGCGGGAGACTTACAGATACGCAGTATTTT
TRBJ1-6	NA	NA	TRBV7-9	CASSFGRANNSPLHF	TGTGCCAGCAGCTTTGGCAGGGCAAATAATTCACCCCTCCACTTT
TRBJ2-6	NA	NA	TRBV10-3	CAISEGVGPGANVLTF	TGTGCCATCAGTGAAGGGGTAGGGCCTGGGGCCAACGTCCTGACTTTC
TRBJ1-5	NA	NA	TRBV15	CATSSPVFGNQPQHF	TGTGCCACCAGCAGTCCAGTCTTTGGCAATCAGCCCCAGCATTTT
TRBJ2-2	NA	NA	TRBV9	CASSPRHTGELFF	TGTGCCAGCAGCCCTAGACACACCGGGGAGCTGTTTTTT
TRBJ2-3	NA	NA	TRBV5-4	CASSPDRPSTDTQYF	TGTGCCAGCAGCCCCGACAGGCCTAGCACAGATACGCAGTATTTT